The entry below gives a single TCR beta chain sequence along with its context. Its recognized antigen is unknown. Base quality data are lacking; no much larger clone is found one base away. The germline V gene (reference sequence) yields LNHNV for CDR1 and YYDKDF for CDR2. Including cysteine and phenylalanine, the CDR3 has 15 amino acids. Here the CDR3 DNA is all that survives: 45 bases in frame from base 1. Compared with germline, V lacks 0 bases and J lacks 5 bases; bases without a gene match: 7. The record originates from a study of blood T cell repertoires in COVID-19 (dated by TCRdb to about 2020). For context, the study as a whole: Samples covering the acute and convalescent phases of COVID-19 were provided by collaborators in the United States, Italy and Spain. The material from the prospective study consisted of cDNA or gDNA derived from T cells, B-cell-depleted T cells, or PBMCs. Subjects who had been exposed to COVID-19, were actively infected with it, or had recovered from it provided the deeply sampled blood TCRbeta repertoires that made up the dataset. The repertoires were released in a freely available public database meant as a resource for research on the immune response to SARS-CoV-2. Samples were obtained from the ongoing ImmuneRACE study (first 160 participants) and from over a thousand subjects provided by 6 global collaborators. A de-identified subject ID, COVID-19 status, age in years and sex were almost always included in the sample metadata. Where available, HLA class I and class II types were obtained from metadata supplied by the sample provider rather than from assay-based typing. General findings and caveats noted by the study authors: How much clinical and demographic metadata was included differed by source and by participant, and the metadata was provided uncurated.

TCRbeta CDR3 regions were amplified from genomic DNA using the immunoSEQ Assay, a bias-controlled multiplex PCR. On the authors' methods: Nucleated cell counts per sample were estimated from amplification of reference gene primers within the assay. To quantify the absolute abundance of each unique TCRbeta CDR3 rearrangement, sequence reads were collapsed and filtered. Productive Simpson clonality was computed per sample as the square root of Simpson's diversity index over productive rearrangements. The table was pulled from immuneACCESS by TCRdb, which kept in-frame rearrangements only. Such tables lose some clones; where checked, under half of the loss comes from unresolved V genes, and the rest has no known cause. V and J calls and clone size are copied from that table; D and trimming were computed from the DNA. For this sample the table gives 240,000 or so clones, of which roughly nine tenths were detected only once. The ten largest clones take up roughly 6.3% of the sample.

Collaborating institutions collected whole blood in K2EDTA tubes following their own protocols. For TCRbeta analysis, collaborators shipped samples in one of three forms: frozen whole blood, isolated PBMCs, or DNA extracted from either of those sample types. Rearrangement joined TRBV15 to TRBJ2-7, and 7 bases in between align with TRBD1. Sequencing was done on a sample of peripheral blood. The receptor comes from a man aged 55 to 70 with acute or convalescent COVID-19. The CDR3 here reads CATSRDQSTGDEQYF. Here is the DNA: TGTGCCACCAGCAGAGATCAATCAACAGGGGACGAGCAGTACTTC.